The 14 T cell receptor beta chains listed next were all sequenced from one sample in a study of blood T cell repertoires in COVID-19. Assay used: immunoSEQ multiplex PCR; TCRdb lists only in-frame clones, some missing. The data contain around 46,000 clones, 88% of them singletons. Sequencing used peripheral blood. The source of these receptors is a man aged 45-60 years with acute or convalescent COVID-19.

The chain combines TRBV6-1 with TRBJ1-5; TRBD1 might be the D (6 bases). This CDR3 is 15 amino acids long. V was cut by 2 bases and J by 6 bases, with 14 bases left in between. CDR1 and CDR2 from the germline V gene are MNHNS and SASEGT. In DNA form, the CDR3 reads TGTGCCAGCAGTGAACACAGGGAGTGGGGTCAGCCCCAGCATTTT. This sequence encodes CASSEHREWGQPQHF.

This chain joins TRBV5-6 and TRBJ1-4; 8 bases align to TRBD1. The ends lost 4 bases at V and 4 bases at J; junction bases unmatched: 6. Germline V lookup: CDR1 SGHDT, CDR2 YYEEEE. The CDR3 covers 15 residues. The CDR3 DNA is TGTGCCAGCAGCCCGACGACAGGGGTTAATGAAAAACTGTTTTTT. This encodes CASSPTTGVNEKLFF.

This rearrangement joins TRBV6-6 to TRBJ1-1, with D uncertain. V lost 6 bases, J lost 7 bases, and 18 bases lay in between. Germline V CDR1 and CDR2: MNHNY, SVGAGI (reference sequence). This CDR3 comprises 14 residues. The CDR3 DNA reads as TGTGCCAGCAGCATCGAGGTCACGGGATTTGAAGCTTTCTTT. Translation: CASSIEVTGFEAFF.

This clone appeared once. For the CDR3, the DNA is TGTGCCAGCTCACCAAGTAAAGGACAGGGGTCTTCTAACTATGGCTACACCTTC. Protein: CASSPSKGQGSSNYGYTF. This chain connects TRBV18 to TRBJ1-2; the match to TRBD1 covers 9 bases. This CDR3 comprises 18 residues. Trimming removed 2 bases from V and 0 bases from J; junction bases left unmatched: 10. Germline CDR1 reads KGHSH; CDR2 reads LQKENI. Combining the CDR3 with reference TRBV18 and TRBJ1-2 gives the whole variable domain NAGVMQNPRHLVRRRGQEARLRCSPMKGHSHVYWYRQLPEEGLKFMVYLQKENIIDESGMPKERFSAEFPKEGPSILRIQQVVRGDSAAYFCASSPSKGQGSSNYGYTFGSGTRLTVV.

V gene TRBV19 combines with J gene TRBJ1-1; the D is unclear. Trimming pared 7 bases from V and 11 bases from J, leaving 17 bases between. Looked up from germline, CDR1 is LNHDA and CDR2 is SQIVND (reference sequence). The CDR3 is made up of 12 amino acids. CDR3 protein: CASTQRTGVAFF. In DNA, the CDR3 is TGTGCCAGTACCCAGCGAACCGGAGTCGCTTTCTTT.

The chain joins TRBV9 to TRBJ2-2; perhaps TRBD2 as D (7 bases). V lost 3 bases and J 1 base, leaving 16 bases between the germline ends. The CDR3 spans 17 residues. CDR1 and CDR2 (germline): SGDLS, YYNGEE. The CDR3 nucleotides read TGTGCCAGCAGCGATCTTTCGGGGGGACAGAACACCGGGGAGCTGTTTTTT. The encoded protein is CASSDLSGGQNTGELFF.

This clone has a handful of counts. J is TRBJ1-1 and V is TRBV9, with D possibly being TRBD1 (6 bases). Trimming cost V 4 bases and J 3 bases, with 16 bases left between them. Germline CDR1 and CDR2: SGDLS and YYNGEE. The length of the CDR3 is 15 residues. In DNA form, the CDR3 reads TGTGCCAGCAGCCCTAATGCAGGGGTAGACACTGAAGCTTTCTTT. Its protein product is CASSPNAGVDTEAFF.

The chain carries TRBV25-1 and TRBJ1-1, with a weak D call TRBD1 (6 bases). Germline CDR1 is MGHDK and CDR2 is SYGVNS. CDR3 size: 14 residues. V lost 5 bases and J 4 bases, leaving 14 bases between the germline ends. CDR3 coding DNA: TGTGCCAGCAGTCCCACCCCAGGGGTCACTGAAGCTTTCTTT. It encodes CASSPTPGVTEAFF.

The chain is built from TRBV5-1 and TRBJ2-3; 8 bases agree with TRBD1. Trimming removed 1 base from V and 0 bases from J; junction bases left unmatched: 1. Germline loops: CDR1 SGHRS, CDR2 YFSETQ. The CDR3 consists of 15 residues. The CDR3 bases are TGCGCCAGCAGCTTGACAGGGGGGAGCACAGATACGCAGTATTTT. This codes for CASSLTGGSTDTQYF.

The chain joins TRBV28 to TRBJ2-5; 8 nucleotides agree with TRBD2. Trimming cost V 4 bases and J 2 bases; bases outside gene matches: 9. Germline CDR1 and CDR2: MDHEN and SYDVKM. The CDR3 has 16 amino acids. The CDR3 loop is CASSYPSGSRQETQYF. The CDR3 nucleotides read TGTGCCAGCAGTTATCCCAGCGGGAGTCGACAAGAGACCCAGTACTTC.

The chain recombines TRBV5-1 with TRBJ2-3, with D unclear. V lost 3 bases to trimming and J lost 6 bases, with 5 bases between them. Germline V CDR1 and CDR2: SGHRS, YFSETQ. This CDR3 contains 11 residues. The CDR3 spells CASSSSDTQYF. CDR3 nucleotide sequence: TGCGCCAGCAGCTCCTCGGATACGCAGTATTTT.

The CDR3 DNA is TGTGCCAGTAGGAGAAAGGGGGATAGCAATCAGCCCCAGCATTTT. This translates into CASRRKGDSNQPQHF. V usage is TRBV19 and J usage is TRBJ1-5; D possibly corresponds to TRBD1 (6 bases). CDR3 length: 15 residues. V was shortened by 6 bases and J by 0 bases, with 12 bases between the two germline ends. Germline V gene lookup returns CDR1 LNHDA and CDR2 SQIVND (reference sequence).

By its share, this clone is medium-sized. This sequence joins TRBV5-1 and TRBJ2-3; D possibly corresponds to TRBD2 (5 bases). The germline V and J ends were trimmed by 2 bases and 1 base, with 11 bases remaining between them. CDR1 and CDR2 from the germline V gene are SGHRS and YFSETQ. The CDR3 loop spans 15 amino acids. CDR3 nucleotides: TGCGCCAGCAGCTTAGGTCCGGAGGGCACAGATACGCAGTATTTT. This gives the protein CASSLGPEGTDTQYF. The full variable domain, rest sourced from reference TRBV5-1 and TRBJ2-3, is KAGVTQTPRYLIKTRGQQVTLSCSPISGHRSVSWYQQTPGQGLQFLFEYFSETQRNKGNFPGRFSGRQFSNSRSEMNVSTLELGDSALYLCASSLGPEGTDTQYFGPGTRLTVL.

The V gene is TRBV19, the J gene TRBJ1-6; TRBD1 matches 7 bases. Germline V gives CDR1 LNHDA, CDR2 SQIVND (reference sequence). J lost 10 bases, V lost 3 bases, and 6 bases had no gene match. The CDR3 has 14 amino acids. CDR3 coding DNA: TGTGCCAGTAGTATCCGGGACAGCCGGTCACCCCTCCACTTT. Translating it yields CASSIRDSRSPLHF.